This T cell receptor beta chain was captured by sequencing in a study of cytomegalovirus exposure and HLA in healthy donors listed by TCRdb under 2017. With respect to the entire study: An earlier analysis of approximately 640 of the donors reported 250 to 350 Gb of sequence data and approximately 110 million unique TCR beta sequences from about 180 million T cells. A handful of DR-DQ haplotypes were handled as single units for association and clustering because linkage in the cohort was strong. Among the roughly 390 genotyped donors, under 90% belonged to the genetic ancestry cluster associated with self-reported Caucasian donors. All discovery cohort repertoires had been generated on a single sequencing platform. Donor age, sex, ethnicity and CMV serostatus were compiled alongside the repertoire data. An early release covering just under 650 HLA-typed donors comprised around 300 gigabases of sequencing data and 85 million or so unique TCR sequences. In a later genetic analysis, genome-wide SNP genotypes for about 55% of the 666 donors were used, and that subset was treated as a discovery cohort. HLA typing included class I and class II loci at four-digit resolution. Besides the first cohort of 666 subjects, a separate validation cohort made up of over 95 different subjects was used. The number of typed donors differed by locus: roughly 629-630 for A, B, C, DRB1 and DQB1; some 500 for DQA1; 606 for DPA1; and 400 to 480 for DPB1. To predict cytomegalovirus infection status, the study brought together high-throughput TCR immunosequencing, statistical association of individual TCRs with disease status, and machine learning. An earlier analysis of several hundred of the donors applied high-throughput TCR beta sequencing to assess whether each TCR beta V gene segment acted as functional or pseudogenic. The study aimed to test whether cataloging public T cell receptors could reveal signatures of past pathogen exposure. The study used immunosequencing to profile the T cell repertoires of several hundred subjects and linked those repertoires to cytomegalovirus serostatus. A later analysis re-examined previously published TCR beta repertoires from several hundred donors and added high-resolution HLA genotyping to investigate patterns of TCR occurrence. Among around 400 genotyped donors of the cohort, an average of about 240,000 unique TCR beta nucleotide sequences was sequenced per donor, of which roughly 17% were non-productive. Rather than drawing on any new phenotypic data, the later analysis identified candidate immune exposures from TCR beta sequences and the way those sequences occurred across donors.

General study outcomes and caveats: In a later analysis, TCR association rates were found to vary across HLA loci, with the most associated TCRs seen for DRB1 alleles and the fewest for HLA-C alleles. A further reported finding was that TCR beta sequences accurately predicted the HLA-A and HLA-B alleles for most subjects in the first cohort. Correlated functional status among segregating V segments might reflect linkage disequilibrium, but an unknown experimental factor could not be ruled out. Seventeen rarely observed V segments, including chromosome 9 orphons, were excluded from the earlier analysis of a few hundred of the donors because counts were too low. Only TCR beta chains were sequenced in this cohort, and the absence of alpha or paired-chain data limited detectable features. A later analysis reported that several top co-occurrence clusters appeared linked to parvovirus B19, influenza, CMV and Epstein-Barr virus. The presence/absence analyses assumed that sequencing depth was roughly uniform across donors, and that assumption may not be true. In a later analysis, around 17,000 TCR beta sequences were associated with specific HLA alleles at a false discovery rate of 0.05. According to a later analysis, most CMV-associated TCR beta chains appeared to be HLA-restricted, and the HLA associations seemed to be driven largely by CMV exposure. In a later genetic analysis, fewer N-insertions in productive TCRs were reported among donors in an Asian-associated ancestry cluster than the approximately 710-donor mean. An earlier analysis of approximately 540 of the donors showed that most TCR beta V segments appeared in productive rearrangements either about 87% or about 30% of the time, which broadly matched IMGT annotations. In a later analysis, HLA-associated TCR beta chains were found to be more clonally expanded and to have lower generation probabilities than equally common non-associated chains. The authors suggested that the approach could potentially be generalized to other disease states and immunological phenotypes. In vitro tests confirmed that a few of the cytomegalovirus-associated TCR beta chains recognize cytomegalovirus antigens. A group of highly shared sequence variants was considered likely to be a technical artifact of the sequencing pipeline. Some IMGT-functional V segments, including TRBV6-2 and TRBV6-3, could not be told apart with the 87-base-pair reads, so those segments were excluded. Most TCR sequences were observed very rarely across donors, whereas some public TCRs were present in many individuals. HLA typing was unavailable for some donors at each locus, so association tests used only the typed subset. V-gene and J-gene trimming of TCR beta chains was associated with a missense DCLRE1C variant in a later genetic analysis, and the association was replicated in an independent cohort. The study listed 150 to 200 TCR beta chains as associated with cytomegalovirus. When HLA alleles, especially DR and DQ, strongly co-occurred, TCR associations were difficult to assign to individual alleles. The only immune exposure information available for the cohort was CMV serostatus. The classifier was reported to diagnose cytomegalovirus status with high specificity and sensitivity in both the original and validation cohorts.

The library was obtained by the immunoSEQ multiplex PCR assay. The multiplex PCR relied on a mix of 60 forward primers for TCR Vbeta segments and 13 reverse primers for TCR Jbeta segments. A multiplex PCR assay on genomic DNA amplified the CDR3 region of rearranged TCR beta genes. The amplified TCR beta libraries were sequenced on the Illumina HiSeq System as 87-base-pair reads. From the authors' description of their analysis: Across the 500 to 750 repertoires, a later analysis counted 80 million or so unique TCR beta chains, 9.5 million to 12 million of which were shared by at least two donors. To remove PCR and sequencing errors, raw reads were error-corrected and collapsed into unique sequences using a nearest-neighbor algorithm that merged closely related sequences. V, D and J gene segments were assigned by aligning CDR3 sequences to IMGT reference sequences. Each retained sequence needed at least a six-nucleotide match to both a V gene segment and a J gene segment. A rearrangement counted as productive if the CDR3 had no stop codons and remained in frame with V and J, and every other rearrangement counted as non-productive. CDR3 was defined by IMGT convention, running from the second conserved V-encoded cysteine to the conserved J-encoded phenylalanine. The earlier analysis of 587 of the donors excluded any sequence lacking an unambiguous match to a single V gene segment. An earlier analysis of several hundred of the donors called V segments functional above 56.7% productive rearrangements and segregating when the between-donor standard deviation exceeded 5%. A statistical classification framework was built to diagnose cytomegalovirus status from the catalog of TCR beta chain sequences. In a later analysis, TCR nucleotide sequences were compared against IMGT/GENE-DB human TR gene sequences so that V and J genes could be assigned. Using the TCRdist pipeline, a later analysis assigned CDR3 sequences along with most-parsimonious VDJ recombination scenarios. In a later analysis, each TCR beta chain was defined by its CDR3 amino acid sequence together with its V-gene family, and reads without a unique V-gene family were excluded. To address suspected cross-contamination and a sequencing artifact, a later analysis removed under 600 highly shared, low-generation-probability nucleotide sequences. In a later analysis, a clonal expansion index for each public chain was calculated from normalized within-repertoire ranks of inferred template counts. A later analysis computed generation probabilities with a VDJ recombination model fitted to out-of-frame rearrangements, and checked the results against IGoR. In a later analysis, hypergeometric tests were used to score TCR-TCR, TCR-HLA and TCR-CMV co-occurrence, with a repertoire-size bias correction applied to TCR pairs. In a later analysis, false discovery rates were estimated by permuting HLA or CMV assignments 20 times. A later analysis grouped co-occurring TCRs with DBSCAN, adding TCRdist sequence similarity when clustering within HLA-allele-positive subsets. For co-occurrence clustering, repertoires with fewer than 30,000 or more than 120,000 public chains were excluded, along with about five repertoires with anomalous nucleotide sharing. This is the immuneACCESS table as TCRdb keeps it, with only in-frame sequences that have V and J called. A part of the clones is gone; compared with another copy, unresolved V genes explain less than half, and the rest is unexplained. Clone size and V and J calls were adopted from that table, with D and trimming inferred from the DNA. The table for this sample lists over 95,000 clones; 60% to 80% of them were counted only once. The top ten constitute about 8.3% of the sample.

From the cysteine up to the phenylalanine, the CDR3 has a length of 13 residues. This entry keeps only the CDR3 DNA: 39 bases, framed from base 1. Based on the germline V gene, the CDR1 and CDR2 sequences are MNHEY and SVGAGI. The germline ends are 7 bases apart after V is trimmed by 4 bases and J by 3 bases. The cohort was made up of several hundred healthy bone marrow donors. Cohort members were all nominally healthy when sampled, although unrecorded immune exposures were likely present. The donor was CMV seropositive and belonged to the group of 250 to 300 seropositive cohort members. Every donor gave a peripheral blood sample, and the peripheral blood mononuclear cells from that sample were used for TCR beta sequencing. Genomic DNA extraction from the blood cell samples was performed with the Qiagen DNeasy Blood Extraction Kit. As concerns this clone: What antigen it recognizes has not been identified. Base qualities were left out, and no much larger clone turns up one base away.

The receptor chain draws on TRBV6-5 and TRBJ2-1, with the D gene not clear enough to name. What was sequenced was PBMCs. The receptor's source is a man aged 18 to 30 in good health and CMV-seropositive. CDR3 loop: CASSSFLYNEQFF. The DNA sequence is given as TGTGCCAGCAGTTCCTTCCTCTACAATGAGCAGTTCTTC.